The 21 T cell receptor beta chains below were found in one sample sequenced in a study of cytomegalovirus exposure and HLA in healthy donors (dated by TCRdb to about 2017). The library was generated by the immunoSEQ multiplex PCR assay. TCRdb provides this immuneACCESS table in a form limited to in-frame rearrangements. Some clones are lacking; in checked studies, under half of them reflect an unresolved V gene, and why the rest are absent is not known. The sample data list 130,000 to 150,000 clones, and just under 85% of these were observed just once. Jointly, the top ten make up over 1.3% of the sample. Sequences were obtained from PBMCs. These receptors were collected from a young woman in good health and CMV-seronegative.

The table lists this clone with a few counts. J is TRBJ2-3 and V is TRBV11-2; tentatively, D is TRBD1 (6 bases). CDR1 is SGHAT and CDR2 is FQNNGV in the germline V gene. There are 14 residues in the CDR3. V shed 7 bases and J shed 6 bases, with 17 bases lying between them. The CDR3 nucleotides read TGTGCCAGCACCTCCCAAGGGACACCCGATACGCAGTATTTT. Its translation is CASTSQGTPDTQYF.

This clone has a handful of counts. This chain joins TRBV5-6 and TRBJ2-7; D gene ambiguous. Germline loops: CDR1 SGHDT, CDR2 YYEEEE. CDR3 length: 14 amino acids. Trimming removed 0 bases from V and 2 bases from J, with 9 bases in between. The CDR3 here is CASSLDLGTYEQYF. As DNA, the CDR3 is TGTGCCAGCAGCTTGGACCTAGGAACCTACGAGCAGTACTTC. Combining the CDR3 with reference TRBV5-6 and TRBJ2-7 gives the whole variable domain DAGVTQSPTHLIKTRGQQVTLRCSPKSGHDTVSWYQQALGQGPQFIFQYYEEEERQRGNFPDRFSGHQFPNYSSELNVNALLLGDSALYLCASSLDLGTYEQYFGPGTRLTVT.

J is TRBJ2-3 and V is TRBV2, with 14 bases aligning to TRBD2. V was clipped by 4 bases and J by 7 bases; unmatched bases: 4. Germline CDR1 and CDR2: SNHLY and FYNNEI. The CDR3 contains 15 residues. DNA for the CDR3: TGTGCCAGCAGTGCGGGACTAGCGGGGGCTTATACGCAGTATTTT. This sequence encodes CASSAGLAGAYTQYF.

The chain links TRBV5-6 to TRBJ2-3; 7 bases line up with TRBD1. Germline CDR1 is SGHDT and CDR2 is YYEEEE. The CDR3 extends over 17 amino acids. V gave up 5 bases and J gave up 0 bases; unmatched junction bases: 12. The CDR3 spells CASSPLKQGPSTDTQYF. The DNA of the CDR3 is TGTGCCAGCAGTCCCCTAAAACAGGGGCCGAGCACAGATACGCAGTATTTT. Complete variable domain (other parts from reference TRBV5-6 and TRBJ2-3): DAGVTQSPTHLIKTRGQQVTLRCSPKSGHDTVSWYQQALGQGPQFIFQYYEEEERQRGNFPDRFSGHQFPNYSSELNVNALLLGDSALYLCASSPLKQGPSTDTQYFGPGTRLTVL.

The table lists this clone with a count of one. The chain joins TRBV19 to TRBJ2-6, with D tentatively TRBD1 (6 bases). The ends were cut back, 3 bases at V and 2 bases at J, with 8 bases in the middle. Germline CDR1 and CDR2: LNHDA and SQIVND (reference sequence). The length of the CDR3 is 15 residues. This CDR3 reads CASSIRDTGANVLTF. CDR3 DNA sequence: TGTGCCAGTAGTATCCGGGACACTGGGGCCAACGTCCTGACTTTC.

V usage is TRBV28 and J usage is TRBJ1-4; D gene ambiguous. Trimming shortened V by 5 bases and J by 8 bases, and 18 bases separated the two germline ends. In germline, CDR1 is MDHEN, CDR2 SYDVKM. This CDR3 is built from 15 residues. CDR3: CASSVLEGRREKLFF. CDR3 nucleotide sequence: TGTGCCAGCAGTGTTCTCGAGGGAAGACGGGAAAAACTGTTTTTT.

The rearrangement uses TRBV10-3 and TRBJ2-5; 16 bases align to TRBD2. Germline-derived CDR1 and CDR2 are ENHRY and SYGVKD. J was trimmed by 3 bases and V by 0 bases; bases with no gene match: 7. The CDR3 covers 19 residues. This CDR3 reads CAISESPGLAGGAEETQYF. CDR3 DNA: TGTGCCATCAGTGAGTCACCGGGACTAGCGGGGGGGGCTGAAGAGACCCAGTACTTC.

The genes are TRBV2 and TRBJ1-2; 7 positions match TRBD1. CDR3 size: 15 residues. The V gene's germline CDR1 is SNHLY and CDR2 FYNNEI. V dropped 7 bases and J dropped 6; count of bases not matched to a gene: 14. CDR3 sequence: CASTEIFQQGDGYTF. CDR3 bases: TGTGCCAGCACCGAGATTTTCCAGCAGGGGGATGGCTACACCTTC.

This clone was seen more than once but under ten times. The gene calls are TRBV6-1 and TRBJ1-2; 7 bases are shared with TRBD1. Germline-derived CDR1 and CDR2 are MNHNS and SASEGT. This CDR3 is 14 amino acids long. V lost 7 bases, J lost 2 bases, and 7 bases stayed unmatched. As DNA, the CDR3 is TGTGCCAGCACCAGAACGACAGGGAACTATGGCTACACCTTC. It encodes CASTRTTGNYGYTF.

This clone has just a few counts. This chain links TRBV6-1 with TRBJ1-2; 7 positions match TRBD1. Trimming removed 8 bases from V and 8 bases from J; junction bases left unmatched: 8. Germline lookup yields CDR1 MNHNS and CDR2 SASEGT. The CDR3 length is 12 residues. The CDR3: CASQGDSYGYTF. CDR3 nucleotide sequence: TGTGCCAGCCAGGGGGACAGCTACGGCTACACCTTC.

The V and J genes are TRBV4-3 and TRBJ1-3; D gene uncertain. The V and J ends lost 4 bases and 0 bases respectively, with 13 bases between them. The CDR3 covers 16 residues. CDR1 LGHNA and CDR2 YSLEER come from the germline V gene. The CDR3 sequence is CASSLTVTTSGNTIYF. The DNA for the CDR3 is TGCGCCAGCAGCCTAACAGTCACGACCTCTGGAAACACCATATATTTT.

Here the CDR3 DNA reads TGTGCCAGTAGAAGGACAGGGAGCGATGAAAAACTGTTTTTT. This codes for CASRRTGSDEKLFF. This sequence joins TRBV19 and TRBJ1-4; 8 positions agree with TRBD1. This CDR3 has 14 residues. V dropped 6 bases and J dropped 6; count of bases not matched to a gene: 6. Germline CDR1 LNHDA, CDR2 SQIVND (reference sequence).

The chain joins TRBV5-6 to TRBJ1-1; D ambiguous. Trimming cost V 1 base and J 3 bases, with 10 bases left between them. This CDR3 is 14 amino acids long. CDR1 and CDR2 (germline): SGHDT, YYEEEE. The CDR3 here is CASSLIGQHTEAFF. Here the CDR3 DNA reads TGTGCCAGCAGCTTGATTGGGCAGCACACTGAAGCTTTCTTT. The full variable domain, completed using reference TRBV5-6 and TRBJ1-1, is DAGVTQSPTHLIKTRGQQVTLRCSPKSGHDTVSWYQQALGQGPQFIFQYYEEEERQRGNFPDRFSGHQFPNYSSELNVNALLLGDSALYLCASSLIGQHTEAFFGQGTRLTVV.

The chain uses TRBV19 and TRBJ1-5; tentatively, D is TRBD1 (6 bases). Germline V gene lookup returns CDR1 LNHDA and CDR2 SQIVND (reference sequence). The length of the CDR3 is 15 residues. Trimming pared 6 bases from V and 0 bases from J, leaving 12 bases between. This CDR3 reads CASRATGYSNQPQHF. In DNA form, the CDR3 reads TGTGCCAGTAGAGCCACAGGGTATAGCAATCAGCCCCAGCATTTT.

The chain is built from TRBV27 and TRBJ2-5, with 7 bases that match TRBD1. The CDR3 has 15 residues. The germline V gene has CDR1 MNHEY and CDR2 SMNVEV (reference sequence). The junction had 7 bases not matched to a gene; V was cut back by 5 bases and J by 1 base. The CDR3 loop reads CASSPTTGPQETQYF. As DNA, the CDR3 is TGTGCCAGCAGTCCCACGACAGGGCCCCAAGAGACCCAGTACTTC.

This chain uses TRBV27 with TRBJ2-2, with 14 bases identical to TRBD2. The CDR3 sequence is 19 residues long. J gave up 4 bases and V 3 bases, and 10 bases lay outside the gene matches. From germline, CDR1 is MNHEY and CDR2 SMNVEV (reference sequence). Here the CDR3 DNA reads TGTGCCAGCAGTTTGTATCCGGGGACTAGCGGGGGTAGCACCGGGGAGCTGTTTTTT. This gives the protein CASSLYPGTSGGSTGELFF.

About this clone: This specimen includes other DNA sequences encoding the same CDR3. CDR3 sequence (DNA): TGCGCCAGCAGCCTGGGGACGTCAGGGACCTACGAGCAGTACTTC. Translation gives CASSLGTSGTYEQYF. This chain links TRBV5-1 with TRBJ2-7; D is tentatively TRBD1 or TRBD2 (5 bases each). This CDR3 is 15 amino acids long. Trimming removed 4 bases at V and 2 bases at J, with 16 bases between. Germline values: CDR1 SGHRS, CDR2 YFSETQ.

The chain has TRBV7-9 and TRBJ2-2; D unresolved. This CDR3 region has 15 residues. Germline CDR1 is SEHNR and CDR2 is FQNEAQ (reference sequence). Trimming shortened V by 5 bases and J by 1 base, and 11 bases separated the two germline ends. In DNA form, the CDR3 reads TGTGCCAGCAGCCCGTTGGGCAGGAACACCGGGGAGCTGTTTTTT. It encodes CASSPLGRNTGELFF.

CDR3 loop: CASSALAGGVDEQFF. The CDR3 nucleotides are TGTGCCAGCAGCGCCCTAGCGGGGGGGGTCGATGAGCAGTTCTTC. This rearrangement joins TRBV9 to TRBJ2-1; 12 bases are a match to TRBD2. V lost 3 bases to trimming and J lost 8 bases; unmatched junction nucleotides: 6. The germline gives CDR1 SGDLS, CDR2 YYNGEE. The CDR3 is made up of 15 amino acids.

The chain carries TRBV7-9 and TRBJ1-2, with 7 nucleotides matching TRBD1. In germline, CDR1 is SEHNR, CDR2 FQNEAQ (reference sequence). Trimming took 0 bases from V and 6 from J; bases not matched to a gene: 13. The CDR3 totals 17 residues. CDR3 sequence (DNA): TGTGCCAGCAGCTTAGCCCGAAGGTTCGACAGGGACGATGGCTACACCTTC. This codes for CASSLARRFDRDDGYTF.

The V and J genes are TRBV12-5 and TRBJ2-3; 9 bases align to TRBD1. The CDR3 has 15 residues. Trimming took 1 base from V and 4 from J; bases not matched to a gene: 3. CDR1 and CDR2 from the germline V gene are LGHNT and FRNRAP. DNA of the CDR3: TGTGCTAGTGGTTTGGACAGGGGGCGCGCAGATACGCAGTATTTT. Amino acids: CASGLDRGRADTQYF.